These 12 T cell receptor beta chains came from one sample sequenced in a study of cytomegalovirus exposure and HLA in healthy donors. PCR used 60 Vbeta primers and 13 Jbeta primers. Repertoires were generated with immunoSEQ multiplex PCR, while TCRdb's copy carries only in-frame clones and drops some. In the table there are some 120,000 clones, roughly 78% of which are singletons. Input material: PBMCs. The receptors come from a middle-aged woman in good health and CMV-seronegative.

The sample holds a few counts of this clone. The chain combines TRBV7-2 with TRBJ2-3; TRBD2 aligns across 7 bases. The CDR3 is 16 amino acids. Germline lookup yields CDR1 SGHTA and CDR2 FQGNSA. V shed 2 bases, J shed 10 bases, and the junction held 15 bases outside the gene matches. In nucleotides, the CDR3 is TGTGCCAGCAGCTTATCCAGCGGGATAACTACGGCGGCGCAGTATTTT. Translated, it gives CASSLSSGITTAAQYF.

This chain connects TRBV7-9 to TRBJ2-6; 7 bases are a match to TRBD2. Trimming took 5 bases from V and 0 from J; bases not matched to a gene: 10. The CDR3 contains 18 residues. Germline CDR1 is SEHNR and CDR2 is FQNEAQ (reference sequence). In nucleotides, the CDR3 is TGTGCCAGCAGCCCCGGGAGGCAGGTCGACTCTGGGGCCAACGTCCTGACTTTC. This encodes CASSPGRQVDSGANVLTF.

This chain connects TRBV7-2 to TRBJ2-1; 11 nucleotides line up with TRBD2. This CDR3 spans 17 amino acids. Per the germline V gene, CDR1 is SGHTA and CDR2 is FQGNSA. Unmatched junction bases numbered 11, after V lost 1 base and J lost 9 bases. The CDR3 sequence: CASSLERPSGRWAEQFF. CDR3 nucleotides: TGTGCCAGCAGCTTAGAGAGGCCTAGCGGGAGGTGGGCTGAGCAGTTCTTC.

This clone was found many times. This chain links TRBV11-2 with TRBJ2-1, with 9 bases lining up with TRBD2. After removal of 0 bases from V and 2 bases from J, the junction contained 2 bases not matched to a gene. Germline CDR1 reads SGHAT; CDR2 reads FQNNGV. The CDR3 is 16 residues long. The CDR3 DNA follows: TGTGCCAGCAGCTTAGAAGCTAGCGGGGCCTACAATGAGCAGTTCTTC. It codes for CASSLEASGAYNEQFF.

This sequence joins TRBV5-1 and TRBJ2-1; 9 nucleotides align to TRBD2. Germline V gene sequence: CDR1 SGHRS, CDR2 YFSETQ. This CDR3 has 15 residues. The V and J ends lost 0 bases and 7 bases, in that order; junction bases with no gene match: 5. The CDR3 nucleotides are TGCGCCAGCAGCTTGGGGGCGGGAGGGTATAATGAGCAGTTCTTC. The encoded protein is CASSLGAGGYNEQFF. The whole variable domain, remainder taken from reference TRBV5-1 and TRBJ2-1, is KAGVTQTPRYLIKTRGQQVTLSCSPISGHRSVSWYQQTPGQGLQFLFEYFSETQRNKGNFPGRFSGRQFSNSRSEMNVSTLELGDSALYLCASSLGAGGYNEQFFGPGTRLTVL.

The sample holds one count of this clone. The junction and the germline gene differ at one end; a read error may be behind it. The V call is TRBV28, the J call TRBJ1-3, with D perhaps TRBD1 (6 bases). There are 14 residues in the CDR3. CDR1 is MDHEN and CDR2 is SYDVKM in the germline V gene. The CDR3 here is CASSRQVSGNSIYF. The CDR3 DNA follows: TGTGCCAGCAGCCGACAGGTCTCTGGAAACAGCATATATTTT. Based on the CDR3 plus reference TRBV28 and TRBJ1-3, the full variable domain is DVKVTQSSRYLVKRTGEKVFLECVQDMDHENMFWYRQDPGLGLRLIYFSYDVKMKEKGDIPEGYSVSREKKERFSLILESASTNQTSMYLCASSRQVSGNSIYFGEGSWLTVV.

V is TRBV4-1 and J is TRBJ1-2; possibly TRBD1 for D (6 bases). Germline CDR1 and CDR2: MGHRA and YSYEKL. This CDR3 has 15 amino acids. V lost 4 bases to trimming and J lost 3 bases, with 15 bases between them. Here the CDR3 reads CASSRRQGLDYGYTF. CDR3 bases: TGCGCCAGCAGCCGCAGGCAGGGGCTTGACTATGGCTACACCTTC.

The CDR3: CASSGGDSNEQFF. CDR3 nucleotide sequence: TGTGCCAGCAGTGGGGGGGACTCCAATGAGCAGTTCTTC. This rearrangement joins TRBV6-4 to TRBJ2-1; tentative D call: TRBD2 (6 bases). The length of the CDR3 is 13 residues. Germline assignment: CDR1 MRHNA and CDR2 SNTAGT. V was cut by 4 bases and J by 6 bases, with 10 bases left in between.

CDR3 residues: CASSQVAGGETQYF. The DNA of the CDR3 is TGTGCCAGCAGTCAAGTAGCAGGGGGGGAGACCCAGTACTTC. The chain carries TRBV7-9 and TRBJ2-5; D may be TRBD1 (7 bases). The germline gives CDR1 SEHNR, CDR2 FQNEAQ (reference sequence). The CDR3 contains 14 residues. With 6 bases removed from V and 5 bases from J, the gap between germline ends came to 16 bases. Using reference TRBV7-9 and TRBJ2-5 for the parts outside the CDR3, the full variable domain is DTGVSQNPRHKITKRGQNVTFRCDPISEHNRLYWYRQTLGQGPEFLTYFQNEAQLEKSRLLSDRFSAERPKGSFSTLEIQRTEQGDSAMYLCASSQVAGGETQYFGPGTRLLVL.

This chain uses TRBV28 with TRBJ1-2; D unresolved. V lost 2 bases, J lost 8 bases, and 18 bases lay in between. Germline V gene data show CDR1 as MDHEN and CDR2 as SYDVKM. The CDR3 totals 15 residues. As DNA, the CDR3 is TGTGCCAGCAGTTTAACCACAGAGGGAGACGGCGGCTACACCTTC. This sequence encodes CASSLTTEGDGGYTF.

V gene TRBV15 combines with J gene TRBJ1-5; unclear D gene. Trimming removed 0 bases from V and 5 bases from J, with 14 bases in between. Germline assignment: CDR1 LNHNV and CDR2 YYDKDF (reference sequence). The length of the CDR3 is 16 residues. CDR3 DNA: TGTGCCACCAGCAGAGATAGCCCCTCCGGATATCAGCCCCAGCATTTT. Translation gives CATSRDSPSGYQPQHF.

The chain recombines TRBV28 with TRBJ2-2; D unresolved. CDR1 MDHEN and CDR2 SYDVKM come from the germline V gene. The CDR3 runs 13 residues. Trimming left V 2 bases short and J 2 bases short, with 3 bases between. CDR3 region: CASSLPNTGELFF. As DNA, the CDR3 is TGTGCCAGCAGTTTACCAAACACCGGGGAGCTGTTTTTT.